This section outlines one TCR beta chain sequence together with its context. No antigen is known for it. Compared with germline, one end of the junction differs, possibly owing to a read error. The data were obtained in a study of T cells in Graves' hyperthyroidism and ophthalmopathy (dated by TCRdb to between 2017 and 2020). Study-level background: Peripheral blood samples were taken at initial diagnosis, before any treatment was given. To identify distinguishing TCR V-J signatures, a discovery cohort of some 100 patients was used, comprising 43 with Graves' ophthalmopathy and around 60 with stable Graves' hyperthyroidism. For training and testing, the approximately 97 patients in the discovery cohort were randomly divided in a 7:3 ratio. Whether ophthalmopathy could be predicted prospectively was tested in an independent validation cohort made up of roughly 19 hyperthyroidism patients plus 17 patients who later progressed to ophthalmopathy. After blood sampling, hyperthyroidism patients were treated with methimazole at a starting dose of 30 mg daily, and ophthalmopathy patients were treated with high-dose intravenous methylprednisolone. In roughly six Graves' hyperthyroidism patients, the study also compared T-cell repertoires from thyroid tissue with T-cell repertoires from blood. According to the paper, TCR Vbeta CDR3 sequencing was carried out on 135 peripheral blood samples, which came from 40 to 45 ophthalmopathy, 80 or so hyperthyroidism and roughly 17 progressor patients.

Results the study describes overall, beyond this receptor: Sample size was not statistically predetermined, and investigators were not blinded to group allocation. Most expanded thyroid clonotypes (frequency above 0.001) were also found in blood, which suggests that blood repertoires may mirror thyroid immune responses. Ophthalmopathy was separated from stable hyperthyroidism by a 13 V-J signature model, with around 88% sensitivity and approximately 81% specificity obtained in cross-validation and 80%/75% obtained in testing. In validation, progression to ophthalmopathy was predicted by the model with 65% to 71% sensitivity and roughly 76% specificity, a median of around 5.9 months before onset.

From cysteine to phenylalanine, the CDR3 is 16 amino acids long. Only the CDR3 DNA stays, 48 bases, in frame from base 1. Sequences LGHDT (CDR1) and YNNKEL (CDR2) are obtained from the germline V gene (reference sequence). TCR beta CDR3 regions were amplified from RNA transcripts. The TCR CDR3 was subjected to a first round of RT-PCR using the HTBI primer set and the Qiagen OneStep RT-PCR kit. The libraries were constructed in a second round of multiplex PCR and then size-selected and purified. The libraries were sequenced on an Illumina HiSeq2000 using paired-end 100 bp reads. As for how the authors treated the data: Raw data were processed with SOAPnuke, discarding reads with adapters, uncalled bases, mean Phred below 15, or no exact constant-primer or identifier match. COPE v1.2.5 was used to merge high-quality paired reads, and clonotypes were defined as unique nucleotide sequences. MiTCR v1.1 was used to align the clonotypes against IMGT TRBV, TRBD and TRBJ reference segments. Only V-J combinations with frequency above 0.0001, covering 99% to 99.2% of repertoires, were analysed. The TCS score was defined as F50 (clonal expansion) divided by E x V (chaos), with BLOSUM62-based TCRdist calculated between CDR3 peptides within each V-J. Welch's t-statistics and random forest reduced fewer than 550 V-J features to 13, which were used in a naive Bayes classifier (R e1071). The public reads were quality trimmed at Q25 with fastp and then assembled into clones with MiXCR by TCRdb, keeping productive beta chains. CDR3 protein sequences are deduplicated, and each keeps its most common genes and DNA. The V and J calls and clone size come from TCRdb's table, not from the authors' own analysis. In all, the sample holds under 300,000 distinct CDR3 sequences, and about 14% of those were seen once. In total, the top ten clones hold 13% of the sample.

Hyperthyroidism patients were newly diagnosed, with disease duration under 2 months, and aged 18 to 65 years. Exclusion was applied to patients with uncontrolled infections, other autoimmune diseases, pregnancy or lactation. Diagnoses were established on the basis of clinical symptoms, serum thyroxine and TRAb, thyroid ultrasound, and orbital computed tomography. Blood from progressor patients was collected at the time of first diagnosis with hyperthyroidism, before any ophthalmopathy symptoms had appeared. PBMCs were separated from 7.5 to 10 ml of fresh peripheral blood using Ficoll-Paque density gradient centrifugation. Progressor patients were defined as those initially diagnosed with Graves' hyperthyroidism in whom ophthalmopathy developed during follow-up. Total RNA was extracted using Trizol reagent, and RNA quality was assessed on an Agilent 2100 Bioanalyzer.

The receptor comes from a woman between 40 and 55 years old with Graves' hyperthyroidism that later progressed to Graves' ophthalmopathy. The chain was built from TRBV3-1 and TRBJ2-5, with no confident D gene call. The source material was blood. In nucleotides, the sequence is TGTGCCAGCAGCCATGGAAAAGCCACCAGCAAGTACGCCCAGTGCTTC. This translates into CASSHGKATSKYAQCF.